Presented here are 11 T cell receptor beta chains from one specimen sequenced in a study of T cells after yellow fever vaccination. TCRdb reanalysed the 5' RACE reads using MiXCR and keeps one entry per CDR3 protein. Of some 670,000 distinct CDR3 sequences in the sample, more than 9% were seen once. The sample was PBMCs, taken on the day of the yellow fever booster vaccination. Receptors were obtained from a man aged 30 to 39 who received the YFV17D yellow fever vaccine.

This clonotype has at least ten counts. The chain joins TRBV7-9 to TRBJ2-5; 8 nucleotides align to TRBD1. This CDR3 region has 14 residues. J lost 1 base, V lost 5 bases, and 3 bases had no gene match. Germline CDR1 SEHNR, CDR2 FQNEAQ (reference sequence). CDR3 amino acids: CASSPQGGQETQYF. The CDR3 DNA reads as TGTGCCAGCAGCCCACAGGGGGGCCAAGAGACCCAGTACTTC.

The J gene is TRBJ2-7, the V gene TRBV7-2; unclear D gene. With 2 bases removed from V and 6 bases from J, the gap between germline ends came to 5 bases. The CDR3 is 11 amino acids. Per the germline V gene, CDR1 is SGHTA and CDR2 is FQGNSA. This CDR3 is CASSLWFEQYF. As DNA, the CDR3 is TGTGCCAGCAGCTTATGGTTCGAGCAGTACTTC.

In its sample, this clonotype was seen a few times. The DNA of the CDR3 is TGCAGTGCTACAGGGCTTGGGGATGGCTACACCTTC. It specifies CSATGLGDGYTF. This chain uses TRBV20-1 with TRBJ1-2; maybe TRBD1 (5 bases). This CDR3 contains 12 residues. Between the trimmed V and J ends, which lost 4 bases and 6 bases, there was a span of 12 bases. The germline CDR1 and CDR2 sequences are DFQATT and SNEGSKA (reference sequence).

The chain uses TRBV3-1 and TRBJ2-7, with 8 bases lining up with TRBD2. Germline trimming cut 3 bases from V and 1 base from J; bases unmatched to any gene: 2. This CDR3 is built from 14 residues. Per germline, CDR1 LGHDT and CDR2 YNNKEL (reference sequence). This CDR3 reads CASSHLAGSYEQYF. The CDR3 DNA follows: TGTGCCAGCAGCCACTTAGCGGGATCCTACGAGCAGTACTTC.

J is TRBJ2-1 and V is TRBV7-2, with TRBD2 matching over 11 bases. From germline, CDR1 is SGHTA and CDR2 FQGNSA. The junction had 6 bases not matched to a gene; V was cut back by 5 bases and J by 6 bases. The CDR3 is 15 residues long. The CDR3 loop reads CASSGAGTSGNEQFF. As DNA, the CDR3 is TGTGCCAGCAGCGGTGCCGGGACTAGCGGCAATGAGCAGTTCTTC. The variable domain in full, completed from reference TRBV7-2 and TRBJ2-1, reads GAGVSQSPSNKVTEKGKDVELRCDPISGHTALYWYRQSLGQGLEFLIYFQGNSAPDKSGLPSDRFSAERTGGSVSTLTIQRTQQEDSAVYLCASSGAGTSGNEQFFGPGTRLTVL.

This clonotype was counted a few times. The DNA for the CDR3 is TGTGCCAGCAGCCGGGACAGGGGAACCTACAATGAGCAGTTCTTC. This gives the protein CASSRDRGTYNEQFF. The chain employs TRBV12-3 or TRBV12-4 and TRBJ2-1, with 10 positions matching TRBD1. The CDR3 is made up of 15 amino acids. Trimming removed 6 bases from V and 2 bases from J; junction bases left unmatched: 4.

A few counts support this clonotype. V usage is TRBV5-6 and J usage is TRBJ1-5, with TRBD1 matching 8 bases. V lost 4 bases and J lost 0; bases outside the gene matches: 3. Germline lookup yields CDR1 SGHDT and CDR2 YYEEEE. The CDR3 is made up of 15 amino acids. CDR3 region: CASSLGQASNQPQHF. As DNA, the CDR3 is TGTGCCAGCAGCCTGGGACAGGCTAGCAATCAGCCCCAGCATTTT.

The rearrangement links TRBV5-1 to TRBJ2-1; D may be TRBD1 or TRBD2 (6 bases each). Germline CDR1 is SGHRS and CDR2 is YFSETQ. The CDR3 has 17 amino acids. V lost 4 bases to trimming and J lost 7 bases, with 24 bases between them. Written as DNA, the CDR3 is TGCGCCAGCAGCCCCTTTTCGGGGGCCACGAATTTGAATGAGCAGTTCTTC. Translating gives CASSPFSGATNLNEQFF.

This rearrangement joins TRBV6-2 or TRBV6-3 to TRBJ2-5; no firm D call. Per germline, CDR1 MNHEY and CDR2 SVGEGT. V dropped 7 bases and J dropped 14 bases, with 14 bases sitting between them. The CDR3 has 10 amino acids. CDR3 sequence (DNA): TGTGCCAGCACCAAGAGAATAAGTTACTTC. As protein: CASTKRISYF.

The chain is built from TRBV20-1 and TRBJ1-1; TRBD1 matches 9 bases. The CDR3 contains 15 residues. V dropped 3 bases and J dropped 11; count of bases not matched to a gene: 16. The germline V gene has CDR1 DFQATT and CDR2 SNEGSKA (reference sequence). The CDR3 coding sequence is TGCAGTGCTAGTCCCGGGACAGGGTGGGGAGCGGAGGCTTTCTTT. Its translation is CSASPGTGWGAEAFF.

This chain joins TRBV5-1 and TRBJ1-2; D not resolved. The CDR3 is 12 amino acids. The germline gives CDR1 SGHRS, CDR2 YFSETQ. The germline V and J ends were trimmed by 0 bases and 6 bases, with 6 bases remaining between them. This CDR3 is CASSLGGHGYTF. Written as DNA, the CDR3 is TGCGCCAGCAGCTTGGGTGGACATGGCTACACCTTC. Combining the CDR3 with reference TRBV5-1 and TRBJ1-2 gives the whole variable domain KAGVTQTPRYLIKTRGQQVTLSCSPISGHRSVSWYQQTPGQGLQFLFEYFSETQRNKGNFPGRFSGRQFSNSRSEMNVSTLELGDSALYLCASSLGGHGYTFGSGTRLTVV.